These 29 T cell receptor beta chains share one sample of origin, sequenced in a study of blood T cell repertoires in COVID-19. The assay was immunoSEQ multiplex PCR, and TCRdb's table has in-frame clones only and misses some. The sample consists of some 150,000 clones, 87% of them appearing once. Specimen: peripheral blood. These receptors originate from a woman aged 55-75 years with active or convalescent COVID-19.

The V gene is TRBV5-3, the J gene TRBJ1-2; D uncertain. TRBV5-3 is flagged as an ORF with uncertain function. The CDR3 is made up of 15 amino acids. V was trimmed by 4 bases and J by 5 bases, leaving 18 bases between them. This CDR3 reads CARSTPGPRGYGYTF. DNA for the CDR3: TGTGCCAGAAGCACCCCGGGCCCCCGAGGGTATGGCTACACCTTC.

This clone was observed a handful of times. As DNA, the CDR3 is TGTGCCAGCAACAACCCGGGACAGGGGGCGGGAGATACGCAGTATTTT. It yields the protein CASNNPGQGAGDTQYF. This rearrangement joins TRBV19 to TRBJ2-3; 12 nucleotides agree with TRBD1. The CDR3 spans 16 residues. Germline values: CDR1 LNHDA, CDR2 SQIVND (reference sequence). Germline trimming cut 9 bases from V and 5 bases from J; bases unmatched to any gene: 12.

The V call is TRBV12-5, the J call TRBJ1-1; tentative D call: TRBD1 (6 bases). Looked up from germline, CDR1 is LGHNT and CDR2 is FRNRAP. This CDR3 spans 14 amino acids. Trimming took 2 bases from V and 1 from J, leaving 8 bases between them. DNA of the CDR3: TGTGCTAGTGGTTTGTTAGGGGGGAACACTGAAGCTTTCTTT. Amino acids: CASGLLGGNTEAFF. The full variable domain, in which reference TRBV12-5 and TRBJ1-1 provide the parts outside the CDR3, is DARVTQTPRHKVTEMGQEVTMRCQPILGHNTVFWYRQTMMQGLELLAYFRNRAPLDDSGMPKDRFSAEMPDATLATLKIQPSEPRDSAVYFCASGLLGGNTEAFFGQGTRLTVV.

The chain couples TRBV5-1 to TRBJ1-1, with D perhaps matching TRBD1 (6 bases). Trimming removed 4 bases from V and 1 base from J, with 11 bases in between. CDR1 is SGHRS, CDR2 YFSETQ, per germline. This CDR3 has 14 residues. CDR3 sequence (DNA): TGCGCCAGCAGCACCGGACAGCAGAACACTGAAGCTTTCTTT. Translating gives CASSTGQQNTEAFF.

The V call is TRBV30, the J call TRBJ1-2, with D possibly being TRBD1 (5 bases). V shed 0 bases and J shed 2 bases, with 13 bases lying between them. The CDR3 has 15 residues. Germline V gene sequence: CDR1 GTSNPN, CDR2 SVGIG (reference sequence). CDR3 protein: CAWSVMGGGNYGYTF. In nucleotides, the CDR3 is TGTGCCTGGAGTGTCATGGGGGGAGGAAACTATGGCTACACCTTC. The variable domain in full, with the rest retrieved from reference TRBV30 and TRBJ1-2, is SQTIHQWPATLVQPVGSPLSLECTVEGTSNPNLYWYRQAAGRGLQLLFYSVGIGQISSEVPQNLSASRPQDRQFILSSKKLLLSDSGFYLCAWSVMGGGNYGYTFGSGTRLTVV.

J is TRBJ2-1 and V is TRBV19, with a weak D call TRBD2 (5 bases). Looked up from germline, CDR1 is LNHDA and CDR2 is SQIVND (reference sequence). The length of the CDR3 is 14 residues. The V and J ends lost 3 bases and 9 bases respectively, with 15 bases between them. CDR3 amino acids: CASSIFGEFAEQFF. The CDR3 DNA reads as TGTGCCAGTAGTATCTTTGGGGAGTTTGCTGAGCAGTTCTTC.

The gene calls are TRBV7-8 and TRBJ1-2, with 9 bases that match TRBD1. V lost 5 bases to trimming and J lost 4 bases; unmatched junction nucleotides: 5. The CDR3 totals 14 residues. Germline CDR1 is SGHVS and CDR2 is FQNEAQ. The CDR3 loop is CASSGQTGGYGYTF. The CDR3 DNA is TGTGCCAGCAGCGGTCAGACAGGGGGCTATGGCTACACCTTC.

The chain uses TRBV6-1 and TRBJ1-4, with D maybe TRBD1 (6 bases). With 0 bases removed from V and 7 bases from J, the gap between germline ends came to 12 bases. The CDR3 runs 15 residues. Germline CDR1 MNHNS, CDR2 SASEGT. CDR3 nucleotides: TGTGCCAGCAGTGAAGCGCCACAGGGTGGTGAAAAACTGTTTTTT. This translates into CASSEAPQGGEKLFF.

CDR3 nucleotide sequence: TGTGCCAGCAGCTTGGGGGGGCAGGAAGAGACCCAGTACTTC. This encodes CASSLGGQEETQYF. The rearrangement links TRBV5-4 to TRBJ2-5, with D possibly being TRBD1 (6 bases). Per the germline V gene, CDR1 is SGHNT and CDR2 is YYREEE (reference sequence). CDR3 length: 14 residues. Trimming pared 0 bases from V and 3 bases from J, leaving 9 bases between.

The chain uses TRBV7-2 and TRBJ2-1; 7 bases are shared with TRBD2. V lost 3 bases to trimming and J lost 8 bases; unmatched junction nucleotides: 13. This CDR3 comprises 16 residues. Looked up from germline, CDR1 is SGHTA and CDR2 is FQGNSA. The CDR3 nucleotides read TGTGCCAGCAGCTTTATAGTCTCAGCGGGGTGGGATGAGCAGTTCTTC. It is translated as CASSFIVSAGWDEQFF.

The chain joins TRBV12-3 or TRBV12-4 to TRBJ1-2; D is unclear. The CDR3 consists of 13 residues. V was cut by 4 bases and J by 4 bases, with 10 bases left in between. For the CDR3, the DNA is TGTGCCAGCAGTTCACTAGTCCGCTATGGCTACACCTTC. This codes for CASSSLVRYGYTF.

The rearrangement links TRBV6-5 to TRBJ2-5; TRBD2 might be the D (5 bases). V was pared by 7 bases and J by 5 bases, with 14 bases between. The CDR3 sequence is 13 residues long. Germline CDR1 is MNHEY and CDR2 is SVGAGI. CDR3 region: CASTKGGGETQYF. The CDR3 nucleotides read TGTGCCAGCACGAAGGGCGGCGGGGAGACCCAGTACTTC.

This sequence joins TRBV3-1 (or the pseudogene TRBV3-2) and TRBJ1-1; D is unresolved. V shed 2 bases and J shed 0 bases, with 4 bases lying between them. Germline V CDR1 and CDR2: LGHDT, YNNKEL (reference sequence). This CDR3 contains 13 residues. The CDR3 DNA follows: TGTGCCAGCAGCCAACTCTTGAACACTGAAGCTTTCTTT. It is translated as CASSQLLNTEAFF.

The chain joins TRBV11-2 to TRBJ1-1; 7 bases are a match to TRBD1. The J segment lost 4 bases and the V segment lost 5 bases, leaving 4 bases of the junction unmatched. The germline V gene encodes CDR1 SGHAT and CDR2 FQNNGV. CDR3 length: 13 residues. The chain's CDR3 is CASSRRQGTEAFF. The CDR3 nucleotides read TGTGCCAGCAGCCGTCGACAGGGCACTGAAGCTTTCTTT.

The CDR3 here is CAGETGGPRSNSPLHF. The CDR3 DNA is TGTGCCGGGGAGACAGGGGGCCCACGCAGTAATTCACCCCTCCACTTT. The rearrangement links TRBV2 to TRBJ1-6; 10 positions match TRBD1. CDR1 is SNHLY, CDR2 FYNNEI, per germline. The CDR3 consists of 16 residues. Unmatched junction bases numbered 13, after V lost 11 bases and J lost 6 bases.

V is TRBV28 and J is TRBJ1-4; D unresolved. The ends were cut back, 6 bases at V and 7 bases at J, with 15 bases in the middle. CDR3 length: 14 residues. CDR1 and CDR2 (germline): MDHEN, SYDVKM. The CDR3 DNA sequence: TGTGCCAGCAGGACCCCGGGGAGCGGTGAAAAACTGTTTTTT. The encoded protein is CASRTPGSGEKLFF.

This rearrangement joins TRBV19 to TRBJ1-6; D call uncertain. Germline V gene lookup returns CDR1 LNHDA and CDR2 SQIVND (reference sequence). This CDR3 contains 16 residues. Trimming took off 5 bases at V and 2 bases at J, with 13 bases between the two ends. CDR3 DNA: TGTGCCAGTAGTCCTCGTCTCGGGGCCTATAATTCACCCCTCCACTTT. Amino acid sequence: CASSPRLGAYNSPLHF.

CDR3 residues: CSVDDRGTGNTIYF. The DNA of the CDR3 is TGCAGCGTTGACGACAGGGGGACTGGAAACACCATATATTTT. This chain uses TRBV29-1 with TRBJ1-3; 9 bases map to TRBD1. The CDR3 sequence is 14 residues long. The J segment lost 2 bases and the V segment lost 3 bases, leaving 2 bases of the junction unmatched. Germline CDR1 and CDR2: SQVTM and ANQGSEA.

The chain combines TRBV6-4 with TRBJ1-2; D possibly corresponds to TRBD1 (5 bases). The CDR3 contains 14 residues. Trimming removed 2 bases at V and 8 bases at J, with 15 bases between. Germline lookup yields CDR1 MRHNA and CDR2 SNTAGT. DNA for the CDR3: TGTGCCAGCAGTGACGGCCCAGGGCGTCACGGCTACACCTTC. Translating it yields CASSDGPGRHGYTF.

The V and J genes are TRBV19 and TRBJ1-6; the match to TRBD1 covers 7 bases. The length of the CDR3 is 15 residues. Losses at the gene ends were 4 bases for V and 6 bases for J; bases not matched to a gene: 6. Germline V gene sequence: CDR1 LNHDA, CDR2 SQIVND (reference sequence). The CDR3 nucleotides are TGTGCCAGTAGTACGACAGGGCCCTCTAATTCACCCCTCCACTTT. Its translation is CASSTTGPSNSPLHF.

V gene TRBV9 combines with J gene TRBJ1-2, with D unclear. CDR3 size: 14 residues. CDR1 and CDR2 (germline): SGDLS, YYNGEE. Deletions cut 2 bases from V and 8 bases from J, with 16 bases between. The DNA for the CDR3 is TGTGCCAGCAGCGTTGGCGTAGGAGAGGAAGGCTACACCTTC. It encodes CASSVGVGEEGYTF. The full variable domain, in which reference TRBV9 and TRBJ1-2 provide the parts outside the CDR3, is DSGVTQTPKHLITATGQRVTLRCSPRSGDLSVYWYQQSLDQGLQFLIQYYNGEERAKGNILERFSAQQFPDLHSELNLSSLELGDSALYFCASSVGVGEEGYTFGSGTRLTVV.

The rearrangement links TRBV7-8 to TRBJ2-7, with 8 bases that match TRBD1. V lost 5 bases, J lost 0 bases, and 9 bases stayed unmatched. The germline V gene encodes CDR1 SGHVS and CDR2 FQNEAQ. The CDR3 is 16 residues long. CDR3 DNA: TGTGCCAGCAGCGCGTACAGGGGGGATAGCTCCTACGAGCAGTACTTC. This translates into CASSAYRGDSSYEQYF.

The V call is TRBV10-3, the J call TRBJ2-5, with 9 bases identical to TRBD2. V lost 3 bases to trimming and J lost 4 bases; unmatched junction nucleotides: 6. The CDR3 is 15 residues long. Germline V gene lookup returns CDR1 ENHRY and CDR2 SYGVKD. The DNA of the CDR3 is TGTGCCATCAGTGATACTAGCGGGCGACCAGAGACCCAGTACTTC. Protein: CAISDTSGRPETQYF.

The chain couples TRBV6-6 to TRBJ2-7; 12 nucleotides line up with TRBD2. This CDR3 comprises 15 residues. V trimming: 2 bases; J trimming: 7 bases; junction bases outside the gene matches: 6. Per the germline V gene, CDR1 is MNHNY and CDR2 is SVGAGI (reference sequence). CDR3: CASSYGLAGSGEQYF. The CDR3 DNA sequence: TGTGCCAGCAGTTACGGACTAGCGGGGAGCGGTGAGCAGTACTTC.

This chain uses TRBV6-2 or TRBV6-3 with TRBJ1-1; D ambiguous. Deletions cut 2 bases from V and 1 base from J, with 5 bases between. This CDR3 comprises 13 residues. Germline lookup yields CDR1 MNHEY and CDR2 SVGEGT. Written as DNA, the CDR3 is TGTGCCAGCAGTTACCCACAGAACACTGAAGCTTTCTTT. Encoded protein: CASSYPQNTEAFF.

This CDR3 reads CASRPRGGGAIGYTF. In DNA, the CDR3 is TGTGCCAGTAGACCAAGAGGGGGGGGCGCGATTGGCTACACCTTC. The chain links TRBV19 to TRBJ1-2; TRBD1 is a possible D gene (6 bases). Germline V lookup: CDR1 LNHDA, CDR2 SQIVND (reference sequence). The CDR3 contains 15 residues. V shed 6 bases and J shed 7 bases, with 21 bases lying between them.

The rearrangement joins TRBV19 to TRBJ1-5; the D is unclear. The V end was cut by 5 bases, the J end by 4 bases, with 6 bases between. Germline V CDR1 and CDR2: LNHDA, SQIVND (reference sequence). This CDR3 contains 12 residues. CDR3 sequence reads: CASSLLNQPQHF. DNA of the CDR3: TGTGCCAGTAGTCTACTAAATCAGCCCCAGCATTTT.

CDR3 nucleotides: TGTGCCAGCAGCTTTACAGGAGACACTGAAGCTTTCTTT. Translated, it gives CASSFTGDTEAFF. J is TRBJ1-1 and V is TRBV7-9; D perhaps matches TRBD1 (5 bases). The germline gives CDR1 SEHNR, CDR2 FQNEAQ (reference sequence). V dropped 3 bases and J dropped 3 bases, with 8 bases sitting between them. The CDR3 has 13 amino acids.

As for this clone: Relative to the germline gene, one junction end is altered; a read error may explain this. The chain combines TRBV7-7 with TRBJ2-7, with D tentatively TRBD1 (6 bases). Germline CDR1 and CDR2: SSHAT and FNYEAQ (reference sequence). The CDR3 contains 13 residues. The CDR3 DNA reads TGTGCTAGCAGCCCGGGACACGGCTACGAGCAGTACTTC. Its protein is CASSPGHGYEQYF. Full variable domain (outside the CDR3, taken from reference TRBV7-7 and TRBJ2-7): GAGVSQSPRYKVTKRGQDVTLRCDPISSHATLYWYQQALGQGPEFLTYFNYEAQPDKSGLPSDRFSAERPEGSISTLTIQRTEQRDSAMYRCASSPGHGYEQYFGPGTRLTVT.